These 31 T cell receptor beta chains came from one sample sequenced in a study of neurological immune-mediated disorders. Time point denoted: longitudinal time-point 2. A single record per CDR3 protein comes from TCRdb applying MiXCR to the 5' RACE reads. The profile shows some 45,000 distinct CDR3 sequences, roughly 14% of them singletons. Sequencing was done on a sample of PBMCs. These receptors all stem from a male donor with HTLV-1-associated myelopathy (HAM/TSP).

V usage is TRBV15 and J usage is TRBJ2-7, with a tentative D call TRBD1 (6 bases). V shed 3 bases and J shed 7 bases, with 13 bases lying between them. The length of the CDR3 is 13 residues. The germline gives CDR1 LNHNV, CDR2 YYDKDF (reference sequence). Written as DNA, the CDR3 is TGTGCCACCAGCAGGGGACCAGGGGCGGAGCAGTACTTC. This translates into CATSRGPGAEQYF.

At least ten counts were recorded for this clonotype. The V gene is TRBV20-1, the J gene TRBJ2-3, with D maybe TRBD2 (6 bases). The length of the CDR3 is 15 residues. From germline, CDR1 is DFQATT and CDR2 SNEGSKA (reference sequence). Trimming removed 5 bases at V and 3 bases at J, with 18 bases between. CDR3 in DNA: TGCAGTGCTTTACGGGGCGGGGCTCGTACAGATACGCAGTATTTT. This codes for CSALRGGARTDTQYF.

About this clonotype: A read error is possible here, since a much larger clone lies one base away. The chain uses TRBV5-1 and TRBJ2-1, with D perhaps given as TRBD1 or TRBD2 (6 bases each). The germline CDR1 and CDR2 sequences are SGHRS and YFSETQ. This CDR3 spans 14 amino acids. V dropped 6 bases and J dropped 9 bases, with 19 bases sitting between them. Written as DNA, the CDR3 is TGCGCCAGCAACTCGCTCCCGGGGGCGGGTGAGCAGTTCTTC. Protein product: CASNSLPGAGEQFF.

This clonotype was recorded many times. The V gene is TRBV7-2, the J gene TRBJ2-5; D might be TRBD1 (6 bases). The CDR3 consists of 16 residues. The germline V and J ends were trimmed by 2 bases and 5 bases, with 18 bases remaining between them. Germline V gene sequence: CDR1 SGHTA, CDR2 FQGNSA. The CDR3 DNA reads TGTGCCAGCAGCTTATGGACAGTCCCCCCACGGGAGACCCAGTACTTC. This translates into CASSLWTVPPRETQYF.

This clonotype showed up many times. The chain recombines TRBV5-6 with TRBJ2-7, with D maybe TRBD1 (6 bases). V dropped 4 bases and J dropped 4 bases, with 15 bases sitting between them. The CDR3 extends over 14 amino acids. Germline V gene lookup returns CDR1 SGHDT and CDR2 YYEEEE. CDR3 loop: CASSLGQGWYEQYF. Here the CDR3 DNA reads TGTGCCAGCAGCCTGGGCCAGGGGTGGTACGAGCAGTACTTC.

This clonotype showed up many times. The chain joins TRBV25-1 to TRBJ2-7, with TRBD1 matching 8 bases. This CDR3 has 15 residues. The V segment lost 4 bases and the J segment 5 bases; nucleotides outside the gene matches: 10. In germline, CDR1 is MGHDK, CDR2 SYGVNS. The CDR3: CASSVQDRDPHEQYF. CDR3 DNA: TGTGCCAGCAGTGTACAGGACAGGGACCCCCACGAGCAGTACTTC.

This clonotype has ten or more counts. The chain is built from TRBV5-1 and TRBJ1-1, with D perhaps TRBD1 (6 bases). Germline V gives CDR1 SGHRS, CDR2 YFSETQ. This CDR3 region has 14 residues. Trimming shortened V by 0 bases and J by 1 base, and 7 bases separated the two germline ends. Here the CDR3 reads CASSLARGNTEAFF. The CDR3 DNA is TGCGCCAGCAGCTTGGCCAGGGGGAACACTGAAGCTTTCTTT.

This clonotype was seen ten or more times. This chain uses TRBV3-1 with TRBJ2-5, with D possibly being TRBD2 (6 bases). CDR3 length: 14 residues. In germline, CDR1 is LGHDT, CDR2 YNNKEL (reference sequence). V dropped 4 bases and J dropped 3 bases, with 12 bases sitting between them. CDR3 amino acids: CASSLAGLKETQYF. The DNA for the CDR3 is TGTGCCAGCAGCCTCGCGGGGTTGAAAGAGACCCAGTACTTC.

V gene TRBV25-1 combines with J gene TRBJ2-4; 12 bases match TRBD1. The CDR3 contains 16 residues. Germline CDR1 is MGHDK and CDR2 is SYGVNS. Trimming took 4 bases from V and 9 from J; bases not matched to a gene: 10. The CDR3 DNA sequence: TGTGCCAGCAGTGGGGGACAGGGGGCAATAATGGGCATTCAGTACTTC. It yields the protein CASSGGQGAIMGIQYF.

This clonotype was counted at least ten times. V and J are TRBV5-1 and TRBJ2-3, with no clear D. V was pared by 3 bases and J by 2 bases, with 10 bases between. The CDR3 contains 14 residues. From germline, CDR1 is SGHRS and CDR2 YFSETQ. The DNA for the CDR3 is TGCGCCAGCAGCTCTCTTCAGTTCACAGATACGCAGTATTTT. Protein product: CASSSLQFTDTQYF.

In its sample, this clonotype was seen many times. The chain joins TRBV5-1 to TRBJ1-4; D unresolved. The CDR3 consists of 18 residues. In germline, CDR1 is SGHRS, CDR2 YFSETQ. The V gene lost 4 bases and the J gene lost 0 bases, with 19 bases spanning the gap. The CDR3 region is CASSPEGVNYATNEKLFF. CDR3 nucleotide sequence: TGCGCCAGCAGCCCGGAAGGTGTCAATTATGCAACTAATGAAAAACTGTTTTTT.

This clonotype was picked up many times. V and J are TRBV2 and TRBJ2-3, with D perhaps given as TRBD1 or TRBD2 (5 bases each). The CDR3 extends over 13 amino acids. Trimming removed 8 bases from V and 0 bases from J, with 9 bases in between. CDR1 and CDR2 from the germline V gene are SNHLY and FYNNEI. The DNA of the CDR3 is TGTGCCAGCGGGACGTCTAGCACAGATACGCAGTATTTT. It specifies CASGTSSTDTQYF.

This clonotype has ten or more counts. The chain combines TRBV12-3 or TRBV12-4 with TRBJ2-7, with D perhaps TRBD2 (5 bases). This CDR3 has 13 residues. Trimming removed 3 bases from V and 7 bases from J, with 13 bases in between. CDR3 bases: TGTGCCAGCAGTTTTAGGATCTCGGGAGAGCAGTACTTC. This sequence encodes CASSFRISGEQYF.

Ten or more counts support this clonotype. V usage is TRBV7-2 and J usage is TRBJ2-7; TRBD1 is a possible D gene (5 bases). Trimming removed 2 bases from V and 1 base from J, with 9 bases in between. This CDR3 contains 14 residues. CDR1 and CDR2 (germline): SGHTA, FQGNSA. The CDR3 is CASSLTAGSYEQYF. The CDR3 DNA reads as TGTGCCAGCAGCTTAACCGCAGGGTCCTACGAGCAGTACTTC.

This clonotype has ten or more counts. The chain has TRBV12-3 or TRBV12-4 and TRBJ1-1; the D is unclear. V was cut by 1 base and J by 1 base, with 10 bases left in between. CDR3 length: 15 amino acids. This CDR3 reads CASSLGSRRNTEAFF. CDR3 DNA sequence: TGTGCCAGCAGTTTAGGTTCCAGAAGGAACACTGAAGCTTTCTTT.

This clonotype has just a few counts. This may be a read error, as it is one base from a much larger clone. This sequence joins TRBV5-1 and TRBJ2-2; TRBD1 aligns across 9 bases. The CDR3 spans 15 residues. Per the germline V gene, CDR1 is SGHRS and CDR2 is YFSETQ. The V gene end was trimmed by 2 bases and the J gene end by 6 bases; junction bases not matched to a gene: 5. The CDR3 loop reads CASSFRQGVAGELFF. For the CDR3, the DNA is TGCGCCAGCAGCTTCCGACAGGGGGTCGCCGGGGAGCTGTTTTTT.

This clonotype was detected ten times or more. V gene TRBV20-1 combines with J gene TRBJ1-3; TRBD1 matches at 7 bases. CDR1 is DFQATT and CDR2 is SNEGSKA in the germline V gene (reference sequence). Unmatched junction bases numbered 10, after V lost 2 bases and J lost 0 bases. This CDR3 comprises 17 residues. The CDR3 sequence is CSARFKGGSLSGNTIYF. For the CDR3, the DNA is TGCAGTGCTAGATTTAAAGGGGGCTCCCTCTCTGGAAACACCATATATTTT.

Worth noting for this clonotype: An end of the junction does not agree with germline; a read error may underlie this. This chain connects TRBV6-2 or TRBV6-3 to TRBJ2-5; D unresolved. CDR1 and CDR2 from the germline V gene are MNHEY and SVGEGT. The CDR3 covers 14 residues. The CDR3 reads CASSYSTSLNEQCF. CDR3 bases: TGTGCCAGCAGTTACTCGACCAGCCTAAACGAGCAGTGCTTC.

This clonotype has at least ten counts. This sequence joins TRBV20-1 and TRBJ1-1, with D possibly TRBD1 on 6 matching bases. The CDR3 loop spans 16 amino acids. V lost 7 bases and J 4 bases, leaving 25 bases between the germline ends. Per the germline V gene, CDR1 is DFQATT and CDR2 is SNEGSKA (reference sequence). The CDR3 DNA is TGCAGTGGGGGTACCGATATGGGGGGCGGTGGCACTGAAGCTTTCTTT. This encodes CSGGTDMGGGGTEAFF.

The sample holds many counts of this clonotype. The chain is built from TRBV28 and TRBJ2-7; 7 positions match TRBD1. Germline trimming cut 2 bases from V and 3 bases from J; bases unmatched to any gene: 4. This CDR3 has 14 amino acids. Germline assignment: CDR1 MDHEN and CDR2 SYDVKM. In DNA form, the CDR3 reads TGTGCCAGCAGTTTAAGACAGGGTAGCTACGAGCAGTACTTC. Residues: CASSLRQGSYEQYF.

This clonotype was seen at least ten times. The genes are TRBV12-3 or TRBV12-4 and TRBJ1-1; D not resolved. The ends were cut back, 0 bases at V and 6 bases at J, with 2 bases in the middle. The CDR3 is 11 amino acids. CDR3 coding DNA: TGTGCCAGCAGTTTAGCCCCTGAAGCTTTCTTT. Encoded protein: CASSLAPEAFF.

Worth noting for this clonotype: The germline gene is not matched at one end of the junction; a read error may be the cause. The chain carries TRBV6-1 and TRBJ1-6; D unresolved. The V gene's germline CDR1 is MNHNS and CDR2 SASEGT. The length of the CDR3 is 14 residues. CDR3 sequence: CASSAGPYNSPLNF. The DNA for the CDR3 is TGTGCCAGCAGTGCCGGACCGTATAATTCACCCCTCAACTTT.

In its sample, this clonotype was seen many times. The CDR3 here is CASSPRRGGSGTRNEQFF. The CDR3 DNA is TGTGCCAGCAGCCCCCGGAGGGGTGGTAGCGGGACCCGCAATGAGCAGTTCTTC. The chain joins TRBV7-8 to TRBJ2-1; 8 positions match TRBD2. The V gene end was trimmed by 5 bases and the J gene end by 6 bases; junction bases not matched to a gene: 18. CDR1 and CDR2 (germline): SGHVS, FQNEAQ. This CDR3 comprises 18 residues.

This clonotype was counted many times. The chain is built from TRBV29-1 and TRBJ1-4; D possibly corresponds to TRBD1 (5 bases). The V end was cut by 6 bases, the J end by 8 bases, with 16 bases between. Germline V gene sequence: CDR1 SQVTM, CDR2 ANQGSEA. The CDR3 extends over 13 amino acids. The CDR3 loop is CSVPDIRGEKLFF. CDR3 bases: TGCAGCGTCCCGGACATCCGGGGGGAAAAACTGTTTTTT. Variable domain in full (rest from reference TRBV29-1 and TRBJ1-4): SAVISQKPSRDICQRGTSLTIQCQVDSQVTMMFWYRQQPGQSLTLIATANQGSEATYESGFVIDKFPISRPNLTFSTLTVSNMSPEDSSIYLCSVPDIRGEKLFFGSGTQLSVL.

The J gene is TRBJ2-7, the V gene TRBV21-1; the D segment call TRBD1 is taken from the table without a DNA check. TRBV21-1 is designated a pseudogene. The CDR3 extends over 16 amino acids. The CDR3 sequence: CASTKLIRDGSYEQYF. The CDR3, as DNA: TGTGCCAGCACCAAACTGATTCGGGACGGCTCCTACGAGCAGTACTTC.

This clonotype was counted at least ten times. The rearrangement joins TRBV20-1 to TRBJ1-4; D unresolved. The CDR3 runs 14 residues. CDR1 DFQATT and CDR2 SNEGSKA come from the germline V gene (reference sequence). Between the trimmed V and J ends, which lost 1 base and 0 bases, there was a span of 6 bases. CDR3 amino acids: CSARGGATNEKLFF. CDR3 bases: TGCAGTGCTAGAGGCGGCGCAACTAATGAAAAACTGTTTTTT.

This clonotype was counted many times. The CDR3 DNA follows: TGTGCCAGCAGCCAAGACAGGGGGCGTCAAGAGACCCAGTACTTC. As protein: CASSQDRGRQETQYF. This rearrangement joins TRBV7-2 to TRBJ2-5; the match to TRBD1 covers 10 bases. The CDR3 sequence is 15 residues long. The germline V gene encodes CDR1 SGHTA and CDR2 FQGNSA. V dropped 5 bases and J dropped 2; count of bases not matched to a gene: 5.

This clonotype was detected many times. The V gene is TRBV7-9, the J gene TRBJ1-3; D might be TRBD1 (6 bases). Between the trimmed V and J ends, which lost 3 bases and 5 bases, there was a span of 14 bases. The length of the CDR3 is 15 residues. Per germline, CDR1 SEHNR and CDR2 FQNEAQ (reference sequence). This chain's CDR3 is CASSFGGGDRNTIYF. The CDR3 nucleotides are TGTGCCAGCAGCTTCGGCGGGGGCGACAGAAACACCATATATTTT.

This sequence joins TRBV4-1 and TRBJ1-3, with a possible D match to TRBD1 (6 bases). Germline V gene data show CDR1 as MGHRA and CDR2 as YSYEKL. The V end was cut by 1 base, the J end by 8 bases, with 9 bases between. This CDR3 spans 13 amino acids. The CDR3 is CASSQAQGYTIYF. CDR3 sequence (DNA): TGCGCCAGCAGCCAAGCACAGGGTTACACCATATATTTT.

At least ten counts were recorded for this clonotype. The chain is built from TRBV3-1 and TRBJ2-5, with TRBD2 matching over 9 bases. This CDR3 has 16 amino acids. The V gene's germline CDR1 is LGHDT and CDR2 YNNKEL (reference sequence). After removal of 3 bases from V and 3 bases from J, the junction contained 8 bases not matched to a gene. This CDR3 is CASSQGTKRGEETQYF. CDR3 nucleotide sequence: TGTGCCAGCAGCCAGGGGACAAAGCGGGGGGAAGAGACCCAGTACTTC.

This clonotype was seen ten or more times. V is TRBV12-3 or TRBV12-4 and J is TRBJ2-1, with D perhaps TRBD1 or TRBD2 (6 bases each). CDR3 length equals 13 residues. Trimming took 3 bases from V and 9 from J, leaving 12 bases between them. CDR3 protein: CASSFPGAGEQFF. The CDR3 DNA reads TGTGCCAGCAGTTTTCCGGGGGCGGGTGAGCAGTTCTTC.